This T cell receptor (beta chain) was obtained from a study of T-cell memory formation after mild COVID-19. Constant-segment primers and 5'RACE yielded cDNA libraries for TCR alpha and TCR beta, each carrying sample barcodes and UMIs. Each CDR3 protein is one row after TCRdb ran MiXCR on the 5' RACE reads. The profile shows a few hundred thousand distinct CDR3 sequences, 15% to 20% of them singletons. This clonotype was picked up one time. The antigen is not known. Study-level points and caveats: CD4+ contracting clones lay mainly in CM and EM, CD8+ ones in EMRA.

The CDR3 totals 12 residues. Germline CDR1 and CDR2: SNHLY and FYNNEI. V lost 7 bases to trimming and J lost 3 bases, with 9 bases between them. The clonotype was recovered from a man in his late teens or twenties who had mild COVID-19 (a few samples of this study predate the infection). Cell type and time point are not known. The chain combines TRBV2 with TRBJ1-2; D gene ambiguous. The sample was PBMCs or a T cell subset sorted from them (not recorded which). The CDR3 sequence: CASTGWDYGYTF. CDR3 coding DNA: TGTGCCAGCACCGGGTGGGACTATGGCTACACCTTC.